This paragraph covers one TCR beta chain sequence. Its specificity is not known. These gene names are mouse names. The CDR3 end is not reached by the read, which stops 1 residue before it; the germline J gene fills it in. The repertoire was sequenced with immunoSEQ multiplex PCR; TCRdb's copy has only in-frame clones and lacks some. This table has 48,000 or so clones, around 69% appearing once. Germline V CDR1 and CDR2: SGHLS, HYDKME. This CDR3 has 12 residues. With 3 bases removed from V and 4 bases from J, the gap between germline ends came to 7 bases. This entry comes from a study of tissue T cells after allogeneic stem cell transplantation. Study-level results: Motif-based clustering found tissue-specific repertoire signatures shared across patients, though few clones were shared.

The sample comprised sorted cells pooled from one or two spleens. This chain uses TRBV12-2 with TRBJ2-5, with D uncertain. The sequence derives from a pool of C57BL/6 mice in good health. The CDR3 sequence is CASSTTEDTQYF. CDR3 DNA, as far as it was read: TGTGCCAGCTCTACCACTGAAGACACCCAGTAC.